The sequence of this T cell receptor (beta chain) was determined in a study of T cells after somatic rescue of genetic block (dated by TCRdb to the early 2020s). Background for the entire study: The study assessed how robust, over the long term, a T-cell system was when the system had developed through somatic rescue of a genetic block in T-cell development.

Library preparation employed the immunoSEQ multiplex PCR assay. TCRdb limited this immuneACCESS table to in-frame rearrangements with V and J called. A share of clones is missing; checked studies link under half to unresolved V genes, and the rest is unexplained. The sample contains approximately 58,000 clones, 90% to 96% of them found a single time. The ten most abundant clones make up 0.075% to 0.1% of the sample. The germline V gene supplies CDR1 MNHEY and CDR2 SVGAGI. The CDR3 holds 14 amino acids from the cysteine to the phenylalanine. The sequence is cut down to CDR3 DNA, 42 bases in frame from base 1. V and J lose 0 bases and 4 bases, and a span of 10 bases separates them. A note on this clone: The specificity of this receptor is unknown. No base qualities exist here, and no much larger clone lies one base off it.

This sequence uses TRBV6-5 and TRBJ2-7, with a weak D call of TRBD2 (6 bases match). The receptor's source is a child less than two years old. Input material: peripheral blood mononuclear cells (PBMCs). The base sequence is TGTGCCAGCAGTTACTCCGGGAGAAGTTACGAGCAGTACTTC. This sequence encodes CASSYSGRSYEQYF.